Reported below is one T cell receptor (beta chain). The data were taken from a study of blood T cell repertoires in COVID-19. Generated by immunoSEQ multiplex PCR, the TCRdb table keeps only in-frame clones and is missing some. Altogether approximately 260,000 clones are present, approximately 90% being singletons, with the ten largest covering about 3.5%. The CDR3 loop spans 13 amino acids. Trimming pared 8 bases from V and 4 bases from J, leaving 14 bases between. The receptor's source is a man between 18 and 29 years old with active or convalescent COVID-19. The rearrangement links TRBV23-1 to TRBJ1-2; no reliable D call. TRBV23-1 is treated as an ORF (open reading frame) with a function not yet certain. The sample consisted of peripheral blood. The CDR3 sequence: CASGTGIGYGYTF. In nucleotides, the CDR3 is TGCGCCAGCGGAACCGGGATCGGCTATGGCTACACCTTC.